This TCR beta chain appears in the sequencing data of a study of blood T cell repertoires in COVID-19. Overall study: COVID-19 samples collected from the United States, Italy and Spain covered acute and convalescent phases.

Study processing details: Amplification of reference gene primers was used by the study to estimate nucleated cell counts. The data were produced by immunoSEQ multiplex PCR, yet TCRdb's version contains in-frame clones alone and is incomplete. The V and J calls and clone size are taken from that table; D and trimming were inferred from the DNA. The sample lists more than 150,000 clones, roughly 79% seen once, with about 12% in the top ten. V lost 3 bases to trimming and J lost 8 bases; unmatched junction nucleotides: 6. This CDR3 has 14 amino acids. Germline CDR1 is MNHEY and CDR2 is SVGAGI. In Seattle, patients joined the study during active infection and were tracked longitudinally.

The sequence derives from a woman older than 75 with COVID-19, enrolled during active disease. Material for sequencing was peripheral blood. The chain combines TRBV6-5 with TRBJ1-4; 7 bases align to TRBD1. CDR3 DNA sequence: TGTGCCAGCAGTTATAGTGGGACAGACGAAAAACTGTTTTTT. Its protein product is CASSYSGTDEKLFF.